These 23 T cell receptor beta chains originate from one sample sequenced in a study of shared clonotypes between healthy human individuals. TCRdb's copy holds only in-frame clones and misses some; the assay was immunoSEQ multiplex PCR. The data contain 600,000 to 800,000 clones, 55% to 80% of them singletons. The sequencing input was memory CD4+ T cells sorted from blood. The sample's subset: CD45RA-negative fraction. The receptors were gathered from a woman aged 30 to 39 in good health.

J is TRBJ2-7 and V is TRBV7-8; D unresolved. The CDR3 length is 16 residues. V lost 4 bases, J lost 4 bases, and 20 bases lay in between. CDR1 SGHVS and CDR2 FQNEAQ come from the germline V gene. CDR3 in amino acids: CASSSRSRSDDYEQYF. For the CDR3, the DNA is TGTGCCAGCAGCTCAAGGTCACGGTCCGACGATTACGAGCAGTACTTC. The whole variable domain, filled in from reference TRBV7-8 and TRBJ2-7, reads GAGVSQSPRYKVAKRGQDVALRCDPISGHVSLFWYQQALGQGPEFLTYFQNEAQLDKSGLPSDRFFAERPEGSVSTLKIQRTQQEDSAVYLCASSSRSRSDDYEQYFGPGTRLTVT.

In the case of this clone: Other DNA sequences in the same sample also yield this CDR3. The genes are TRBV5-6 and TRBJ1-2; D ambiguous. V gave up 2 bases and J gave up 3 bases, with 5 bases separating them. Germline CDR1 SGHDT, CDR2 YYEEEE. The CDR3 has 12 residues. CDR3 residues: CASSLADYGYTF. The DNA of the CDR3 is TGTGCCAGCAGCTTAGCTGACTATGGCTACACCTTC.

The rearrangement uses TRBV6-6 and TRBJ1-5; D unclear. The CDR3 is made up of 13 amino acids. The V gene lost 2 bases and the J gene lost 5 bases, with 7 bases spanning the gap. Germline V gene data show CDR1 as MNHNY and CDR2 as SVGAGI (reference sequence). As DNA, the CDR3 is TGTGCCAGCAGTTACGGCCCCGATCAGCCCCAGCATTTT. Encoded protein: CASSYGPDQPQHF.

This clone was detected a few times. V is TRBV7-8 and J is TRBJ1-2, with a possible D match to TRBD1 (5 bases). Germline-derived CDR1 and CDR2 are SGHVS and FQNEAQ. Trimming shortened V by 1 base and J by 0 bases, and 12 bases separated the two germline ends. The CDR3 contains 16 residues. CDR3 amino acids: CASSLVQGMTNYGYTF. The DNA for the CDR3 is TGTGCCAGCAGCTTAGTTCAGGGAATGACTAACTATGGCTACACCTTC.

The rearrangement links TRBV5-4 to TRBJ2-3; 7 positions agree with TRBD1. The CDR3 runs to 15 residues. Germline V gene sequence: CDR1 SGHNT, CDR2 YYREEE (reference sequence). V gave up 4 bases and J gave up 1 base; unmatched junction bases: 6. CDR3 in amino acids: CASSVAGQGTDTQYF. CDR3 DNA: TGTGCCAGCAGCGTAGCTGGACAGGGCACAGATACGCAGTATTTT.

This chain joins TRBV2 and TRBJ1-5, with D uncertain. Trimming left V 7 bases short and J 0 bases short, with 10 bases between. The CDR3 has 14 amino acids. Germline CDR1 reads SNHLY; CDR2 reads FYNNEI. The CDR3 spells CASKDRDSNQPQHF. DNA of the CDR3: TGTGCCAGCAAGGACCGCGATAGCAATCAGCCCCAGCATTTT.

This clone showed up just a few times. The J gene is TRBJ2-1, the V gene TRBV5-1; no firm D call. V dropped 1 base and J dropped 6 bases, with 14 bases sitting between them. CDR1 is SGHRS, CDR2 YFSETQ, per germline. There are 15 residues in the CDR3. As DNA, the CDR3 is TGCGCCAGCAGCTTGACAGCGATTATGACCAATGAGCAGTTCTTC. Its protein product is CASSLTAIMTNEQFF.

V and J are TRBV6-4 and TRBJ2-2, with D tentatively TRBD1 or TRBD2 (5 bases each). The germline V gene has CDR1 MRHNA and CDR2 SNTAGT. The CDR3 runs 15 residues. The V end was cut by 3 bases, the J end by 3 bases, with 11 bases between. CDR3 sequence: CASSEDWTHTGELFF. The CDR3 DNA reads as TGTGCCAGCAGTGAGGACTGGACACACACCGGGGAGCTGTTTTTT.

This chain joins TRBV18 and TRBJ2-5, with unresolved D. The J call is uncertain, as TRBJ2-7 better fits the DNA end. The CDR3 has 15 residues. Germline CDR1 and CDR2: KGHSH and LQKENI. The CDR3 reads CASSPPGSPSYEQYF. CDR3 DNA sequence: TGTGCCAGCTCACCCCCGGGTTCACCCTCCTACGAGCAGTACTTC.

This clone was counted between two and nine times. The V call is TRBV6-5, the J call TRBJ1-1, with TRBD1 matching over 11 bases. CDR3 size: 16 residues. V was clipped by 4 bases and J by 4 bases; unmatched bases: 8. Per the germline V gene, CDR1 is MNHEY and CDR2 is SVGAGI. CDR3 coding DNA: TGTGCCAGCAGTTTCGGACAGGGGGCGGCTGGCACTGAAGCTTTCTTT. As protein: CASSFGQGAAGTEAFF.

The V and J genes are TRBV29-1 and TRBJ2-3; D is possibly TRBD2 (6 bases). Germline V gene sequence: CDR1 SQVTM, CDR2 ANQGSEA. The CDR3 has 13 amino acids. Trimming took off 6 bases at V and 0 bases at J, with 10 bases between the two ends. This CDR3 reads CSVLADSTDTQYF. Here the CDR3 DNA reads TGCAGCGTATTAGCGGACAGCACAGATACGCAGTATTTT.

The CDR3 loop reads CASSLGRGGKASSYEQYF. CDR3 in DNA: TGTGCCAGCAGCTTAGGTAGGGGGGGTAAGGCGAGCTCCTACGAGCAGTACTTC. The V and J genes are TRBV7-9 and TRBJ2-7; D may be TRBD2 (7 bases). Germline-derived CDR1 and CDR2 are SEHNR and FQNEAQ (reference sequence). This CDR3 is built from 18 residues. Trimming took off 1 base at V and 0 bases at J, with 19 bases between the two ends. The full variable domain, in which reference TRBV7-9 and TRBJ2-7 provide the parts outside the CDR3, is DTGVSQNPRHKITKRGQNVTFRCDPISEHNRLYWYRQTLGQGPEFLTYFQNEAQLEKSRLLSDRFSAERPKGSFSTLEIQRTEQGDSAMYLCASSLGRGGKASSYEQYFGPGTRLTVT.

Notes on this clone: Other DNA sequences in the same sample also yield this CDR3. This chain joins TRBV28 and TRBJ1-5; no firm D call. With 5 bases removed from V and 6 bases from J, the gap between germline ends came to 8 bases. Germline CDR1 MDHEN, CDR2 SYDVKM. This CDR3 region has 12 residues. CDR3 residues: CASSPPRQPQHF. Here the CDR3 DNA reads TGTGCCAGCAGTCCTCCCCGTCAGCCCCAGCATTTT.

This clone was detected only once. The rearrangement joins TRBV28 to TRBJ1-2; TRBD1 matches 10 bases. The CDR3 totals 14 residues. Germline V gene data show CDR1 as MDHEN and CDR2 as SYDVKM. With 6 bases clipped from V and 5 bases from J, the junction kept 6 bases outside the gene matches. The CDR3 nucleotides are TGTGCCAGCAGCTCCGGGACAGGGGTTTATGGCTACACCTTC. As protein: CASSSGTGVYGYTF.

This clone was recorded many times. The gene calls are TRBV7-9 and TRBJ2-5; D may match TRBD1 or TRBD2 (7 bases each). Germline V gives CDR1 SEHNR, CDR2 FQNEAQ (reference sequence). V was pared by 0 bases and J by 5 bases, with 13 bases between. This CDR3 region has 15 residues. This CDR3 is CASSLASRGGETQYF. The CDR3 DNA follows: TGTGCCAGCAGCTTAGCTTCCAGGGGGGGCGAGACCCAGTACTTC.

This sequence joins TRBV29-1 and TRBJ2-7; 7 nucleotides line up with TRBD1. Germline trimming cut 3 bases from V and 6 bases from J; bases unmatched to any gene: 11. Per the germline V gene, CDR1 is SQVTM and CDR2 is ANQGSEA. This CDR3 comprises 14 residues. As DNA, the CDR3 is TGCAGCGTTGACCTGCCGGGACAGCGTCGCGAGCAGTACTTC. Amino acids: CSVDLPGQRREQYF.

J is TRBJ2-2 and V is TRBV4-1, with TRBD2 identical over 9 bases. J was trimmed by 1 base and V by 1 base; bases with no gene match: 4. The CDR3 is 17 amino acids. CDR1 is MGHRA, CDR2 YSYEKL, per germline. The CDR3 here is CASSQVLAGLNTGELFF. As DNA, the CDR3 is TGCGCCAGCAGCCAAGTGCTAGCGGGACTGAACACCGGGGAGCTGTTTTTT.

This chain joins TRBV5-1 and TRBJ2-3, with TRBD1 as a possible D gene (7 bases). The CDR3 loop spans 16 amino acids. With 4 bases removed from V and 0 bases from J, the gap between germline ends came to 15 bases. Germline V lookup: CDR1 SGHRS, CDR2 YFSETQ. DNA of the CDR3: TGCGCCAGCAGCCGCGGGACAGCTTTTAGCACAGATACGCAGTATTTT. It encodes CASSRGTAFSTDTQYF.

The gene calls are TRBV19 and TRBJ1-5; D is perhaps TRBD1 (5 bases). This CDR3 comprises 17 residues. Per the germline V gene, CDR1 is LNHDA and CDR2 is SQIVND (reference sequence). V was trimmed by 5 bases and J by 2 bases, leaving 19 bases between them. In nucleotides, the CDR3 is TGTGCCAGTAGTGGCAACTTGGGACCGCCTGGCAATCAGCCCCAGCATTTT. It translates to CASSGNLGPPGNQPQHF. The whole variable domain, filled in from reference TRBV19 and TRBJ1-5, reads DGGITQSPKYLFRKEGQNVTLSCEQNLNHDAMYWYRQDPGQGLRLIYYSQIVNDFQKGDIAEGYSVSREKKESFPLTVTSAQKNPTAFYLCASSGNLGPPGNQPQHFGDGTRLSIL.

The chain recombines TRBV2 with TRBJ1-5, with D uncertain. Between the trimmed V and J ends, which lost 7 bases and 3 bases, there was a span of 13 bases. The length of the CDR3 is 14 residues. Germline CDR1 and CDR2: SNHLY and FYNNEI. The CDR3 spells CASKYSSNNQPQHF. Written as DNA, the CDR3 is TGTGCCAGCAAGTACAGCTCGAACAATCAGCCCCAGCATTTT.

J is TRBJ1-2 and V is TRBV5-1; the D is unclear. The CDR3 covers 16 residues. The ends were cut back, 0 bases at V and 4 bases at J, with 16 bases in the middle. The germline CDR1 and CDR2 sequences are SGHRS and YFSETQ. The CDR3 bases are TGCGCCAGCAGCTTGGGGGGAAACTCCGACGGCTATGGCTACACCTTC. Translation gives CASSLGGNSDGYGYTF.

The rearrangement joins TRBV7-2 to TRBJ1-2; no clear D gene. The CDR3 covers 12 residues. Trimming removed 1 base from V and 8 bases from J, with 8 bases in between. Per germline, CDR1 SGHTA and CDR2 FQGNSA. The CDR3 sequence: CASSLERGGYTF. Written as DNA, the CDR3 is TGTGCCAGCAGCTTAGAGCGGGGAGGCTACACCTTC.

This clone has a single count. One end of the junction does not line up with germline, which may come from a read error. The V call is TRBV10-3, the J call TRBJ2-2; the D gene is possibly TRBD2 (6 bases). The germline V gene encodes CDR1 ENHRY and CDR2 SYGVKD. The CDR3 contains 16 residues. The CDR3 DNA reads TGTGCCAGCAGTGGGGGGTCGACTGGCGGGACCGGGGAGCTGTTTTTT. This encodes CASSGGSTGGTGELFF.